This TCR beta chain originates from a study of blood T cell repertoires in COVID-19 (dated by TCRdb to about 2020). For context, the study as a whole: Collaborator samples came from the United States, Italy and Spain and covered acute and convalescent phases of COVID-19. The prospective study material was composed of cDNA or gDNA derived from T cells, B-cell-depleted T cells, or PBMCs. The dataset comprised deeply sampled blood TCRbeta repertoires from subjects exposed to, actively infected with, or recovered from COVID-19. A freely available public database, intended as a resource for researchers studying the immune response to SARS-CoV-2, is where the repertoires were released. The samples were drawn from two sources: the first 160 participants of the ongoing ImmuneRACE study, and 950 to 1,500 subjects contributed by 6 global collaborators. Nearly every sample came with metadata listing a de-identified subject ID, COVID-19 status, age in years and sex. Where HLA class I and class II types were available, the types were taken from metadata supplied by the sample provider, not from assay-based typing.

On this clone itself: The target of this receptor is not known. No base quality information exists; no much larger clone differs at one position.

General study outcomes and caveats: How much clinical and demographic metadata was included differed by source and by participant, and the metadata was provided uncurated.

Collaborating institutions collected whole blood in K2EDTA tubes following their own protocols. Collaborator samples were shipped for TCRbeta analysis as frozen whole blood, isolated PBMCs, or DNA extracted from either sample type. TCRbeta CDR3 regions were amplified from genomic DNA using the immunoSEQ Assay, a bias-controlled multiplex PCR. On the authors' methods: Within the assay, amplification of reference gene primers was used to estimate how many nucleated cells each sample contained. To quantify the absolute abundance of each unique TCRbeta CDR3 rearrangement, sequence reads were collapsed and filtered. For each sample, productive Simpson clonality was calculated by taking the square root of Simpson's diversity index across productive rearrangements. The source is immuneACCESS, and TCRdb retained only in-frame sequences with V and J called. Part of the clones is not carried over; for the studies checked, unresolved V genes explain less than half of this, and the remainder is unexplained. The V and J calls and clone size are taken from that table; D and trimming were inferred from the DNA. The sample has about 190,000 clones on record, roughly 80% of them singletons. About an eighth of the sample rests with the top ten.

The source of this sequence is a woman in her forties or fifties with acute or convalescent COVID-19. Sequenced material: peripheral blood.

CDR3 sequence: CASTRRADNTEAFF. The DNA sequence reads TGTGCCAGTACCCGGAGGGCCGACAACACTGAAGCTTTCTTT. This receptor chain uses TRBV19 and TRBJ1-1; no confident D gene assignment can be made. The germline V gene (reference sequence) supplies CDR1 LNHDA and CDR2 SQIVND. V is pared back by 7 bases and J by 2 bases, with 14 bases lying between the germline termini. Including the terminal cysteine and phenylalanine, the CDR3 comprises 14 residues. Only CDR3 DNA remains: 42 bases, in frame from the first base.